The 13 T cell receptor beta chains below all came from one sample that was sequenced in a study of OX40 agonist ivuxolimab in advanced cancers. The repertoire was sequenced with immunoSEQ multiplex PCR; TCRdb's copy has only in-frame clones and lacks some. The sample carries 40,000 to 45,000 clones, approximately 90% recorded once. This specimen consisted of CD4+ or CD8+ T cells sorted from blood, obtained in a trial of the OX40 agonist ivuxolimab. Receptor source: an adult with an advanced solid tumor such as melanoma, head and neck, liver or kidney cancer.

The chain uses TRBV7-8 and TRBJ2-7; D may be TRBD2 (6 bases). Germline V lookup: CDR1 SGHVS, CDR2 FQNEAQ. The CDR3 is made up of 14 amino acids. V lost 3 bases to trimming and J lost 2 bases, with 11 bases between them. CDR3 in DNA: TGTGCCAGCAGCTTCGCCGGGGGTGCCTACGAGCAGTACTTC. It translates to CASSFAGGAYEQYF. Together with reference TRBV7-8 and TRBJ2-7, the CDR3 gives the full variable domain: GAGVSQSPRYKVAKRGQDVALRCDPISGHVSLFWYQQALGQGPEFLTYFQNEAQLDKSGLPSDRFFAERPEGSVSTLKIQRTQQEDSAVYLCASSFAGGAYEQYFGPGTRLTVT.

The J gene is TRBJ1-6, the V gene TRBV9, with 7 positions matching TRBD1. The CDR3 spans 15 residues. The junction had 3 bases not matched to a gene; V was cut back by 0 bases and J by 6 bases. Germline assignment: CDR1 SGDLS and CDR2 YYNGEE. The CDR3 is CASSVGQGGNSPLHF. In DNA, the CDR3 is TGTGCCAGCAGCGTAGGTCAGGGGGGTAATTCACCCCTCCACTTT.

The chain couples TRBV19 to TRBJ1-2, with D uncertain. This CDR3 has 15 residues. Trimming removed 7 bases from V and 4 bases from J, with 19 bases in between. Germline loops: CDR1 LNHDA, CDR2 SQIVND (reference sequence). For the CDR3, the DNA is TGTGCCAGTACCCCTTACAGTAATGAGGGCTATGGCTACACCTTC. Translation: CASTPYSNEGYGYTF.

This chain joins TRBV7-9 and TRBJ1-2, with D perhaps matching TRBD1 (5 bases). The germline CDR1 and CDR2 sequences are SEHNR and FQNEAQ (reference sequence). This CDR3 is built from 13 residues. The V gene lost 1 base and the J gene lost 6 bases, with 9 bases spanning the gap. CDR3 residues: CASSLGGGDGYTF. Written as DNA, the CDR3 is TGTGCCAGCAGCTTAGGGGGCGGGGATGGCTACACCTTC. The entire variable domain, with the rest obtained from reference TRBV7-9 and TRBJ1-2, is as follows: DTGVSQNPRHKITKRGQNVTFRCDPISEHNRLYWYRQTLGQGPEFLTYFQNEAQLEKSRLLSDRFSAERPKGSFSTLEIQRTEQGDSAMYLCASSLGGGDGYTFGSGTRLTVV.

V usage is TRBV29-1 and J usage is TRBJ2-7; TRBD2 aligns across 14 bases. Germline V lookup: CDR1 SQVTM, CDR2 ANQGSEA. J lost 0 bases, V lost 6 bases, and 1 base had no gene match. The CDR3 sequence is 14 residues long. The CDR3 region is CSVGLAGGSYEQYF. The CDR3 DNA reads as TGCAGCGTAGGACTAGCGGGAGGCTCCTACGAGCAGTACTTC.

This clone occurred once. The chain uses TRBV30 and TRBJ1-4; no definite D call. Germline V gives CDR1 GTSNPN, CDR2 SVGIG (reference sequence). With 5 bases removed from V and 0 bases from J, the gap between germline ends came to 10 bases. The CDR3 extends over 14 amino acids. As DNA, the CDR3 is TGTGCCTGGGACCTCGATTCAACTAATGAAAAACTGTTTTTT. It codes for CAWDLDSTNEKLFF.

The CDR3 DNA follows: TGTGCCAGCAGCTCGGACGGCCTAGGTCTTCGCGGGGAGCTGTTTTTT. It encodes CASSSDGLGLRGELFF. The chain has TRBV7-9 and TRBJ2-2; D remains ambiguous. The germline gives CDR1 SEHNR, CDR2 FQNEAQ (reference sequence). The CDR3 covers 16 residues. Trimming removed 4 bases at V and 7 bases at J, with 19 bases between.

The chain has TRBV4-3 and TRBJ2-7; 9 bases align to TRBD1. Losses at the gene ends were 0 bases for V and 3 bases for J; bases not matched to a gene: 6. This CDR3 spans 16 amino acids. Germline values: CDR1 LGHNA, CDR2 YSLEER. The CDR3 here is CASSQDIGQGFYEQYF. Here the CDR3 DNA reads TGCGCCAGCAGCCAAGATATAGGACAGGGGTTCTACGAGCAGTACTTC.

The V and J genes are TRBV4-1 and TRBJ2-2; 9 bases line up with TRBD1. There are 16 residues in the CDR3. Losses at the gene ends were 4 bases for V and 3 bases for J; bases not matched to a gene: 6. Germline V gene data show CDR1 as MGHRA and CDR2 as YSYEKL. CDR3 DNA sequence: TGCGCCAGCAGCCTAGCGGACAGGGGCTACACCGGGGAGCTGTTTTTT. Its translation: CASSLADRGYTGELFF.

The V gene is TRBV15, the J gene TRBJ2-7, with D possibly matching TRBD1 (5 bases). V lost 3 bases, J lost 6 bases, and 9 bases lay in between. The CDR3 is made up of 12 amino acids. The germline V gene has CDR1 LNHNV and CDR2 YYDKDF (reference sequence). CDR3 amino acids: CATSSSGFEQYF. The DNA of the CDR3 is TGTGCCACCAGCAGCTCAGGGTTCGAGCAGTACTTC.

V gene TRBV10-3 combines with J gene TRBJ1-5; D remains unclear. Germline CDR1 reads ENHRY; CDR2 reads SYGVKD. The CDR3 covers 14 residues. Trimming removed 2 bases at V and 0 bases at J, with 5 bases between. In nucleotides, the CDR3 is TGTGCCATCAGTGAGGGTTTTAGCAATCAGCCCCAGCATTTT. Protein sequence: CAISEGFSNQPQHF.

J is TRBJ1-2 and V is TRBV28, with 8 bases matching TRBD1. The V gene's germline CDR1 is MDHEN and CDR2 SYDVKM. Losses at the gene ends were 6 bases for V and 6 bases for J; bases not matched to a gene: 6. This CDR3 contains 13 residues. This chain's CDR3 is CASRRQGSDGYTF. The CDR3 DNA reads TGTGCCAGCAGACGACAGGGGTCGGATGGCTACACCTTC.

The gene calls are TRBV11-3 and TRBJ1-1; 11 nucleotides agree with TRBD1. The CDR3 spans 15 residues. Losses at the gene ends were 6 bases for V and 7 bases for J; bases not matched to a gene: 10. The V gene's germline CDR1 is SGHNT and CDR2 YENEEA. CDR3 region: CASSRPGQGGIEAFF. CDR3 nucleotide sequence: TGTGCCAGCAGTCGTCCGGGACAGGGGGGGATTGAAGCTTTCTTT.